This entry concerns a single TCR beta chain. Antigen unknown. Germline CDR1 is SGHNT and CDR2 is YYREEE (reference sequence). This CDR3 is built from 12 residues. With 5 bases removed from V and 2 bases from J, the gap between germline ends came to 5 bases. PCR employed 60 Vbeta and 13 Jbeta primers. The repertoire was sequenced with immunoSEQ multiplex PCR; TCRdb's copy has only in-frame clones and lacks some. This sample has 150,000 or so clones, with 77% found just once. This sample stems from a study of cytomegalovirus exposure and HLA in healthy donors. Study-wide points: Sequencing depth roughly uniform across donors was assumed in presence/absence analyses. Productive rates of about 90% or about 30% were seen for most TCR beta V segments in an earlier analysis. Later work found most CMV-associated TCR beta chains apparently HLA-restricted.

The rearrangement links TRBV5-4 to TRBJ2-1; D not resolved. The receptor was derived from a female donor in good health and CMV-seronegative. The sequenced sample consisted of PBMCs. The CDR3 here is CASSQTYNEQFF. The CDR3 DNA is TGTGCCAGCAGTCAAACCTACAATGAGCAGTTCTTC. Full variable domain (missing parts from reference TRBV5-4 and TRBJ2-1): ETGVTQSPTHLIKTRGQQVTLRCSSQSGHNTVSWYQQALGQGPQFIFQYYREEENGRGNFPPRFSGLQFPNYSSELNVNALELDDSALYLCASSQTYNEQFFGPGTRLTVL.